These 5 T cell receptor beta chains were all obtained from the same sample, sequenced in a study of CXCR3-negative and CXCR3-positive naive CD8 T cells. General study points: Naive cells positive for CXCR3 carried more hydrophobic TRB CDR3s than CXCR3-negative ones.

It was by 5' RACE with UMI labels that the TRB cDNA libraries were prepared. Using the 5' RACE reads, TCRdb records one entry per CDR3 protein without DNA. This repertoire comprises about 150,000 distinct CDR3 sequences; its ten largest clones make up 0.49%. What these receptors recognize is not known. The sequencing input was naive CXCR3+ CD8+ T cells from blood. Subset meaning: CD45RO-CCR7+CD27+CD95- naive CD8+ T cells expressing CXCR3 (TNR3+). The source of these receptors is a human donor in good health. Some clones in this sample may be carry-over from other donors' samples.

The rearrangement links TRBV4-3 to TRBJ1-1. Germline CDR1 and CDR2: LGHNA and YSLEER. The CDR3 covers 15 residues. The CDR3 is CASSQDTGLAAEAFF.

The chain has TRBV7-9 and TRBJ2-7; TCRdb's D gene call, TRBD2, goes unchecked for lack of DNA. This CDR3 is built from 18 residues. The germline CDR1 and CDR2 sequences are SEHNR and FQNEAQ (reference sequence). CDR3 residues: CASSSLAGEASGSYEQYF.

This sequence joins TRBV7-9 and TRBJ1-3. The germline V gene encodes CDR1 SEHNR and CDR2 FQNEAQ (reference sequence). The CDR3 has 15 residues. CDR3 region: CASSSPDSSGNTIYF.

The chain recombines TRBV6-2 or TRBV6-3 with TRBJ2-3; TCRdb picks TRBD2, but there is no DNA to check that call. From germline, CDR1 is MNHEY and CDR2 SVGEGT. CDR3 size: 19 residues. CDR3: CASSYHPNAGLSNTDTQYF.

The chain carries TRBV7-8 and TRBJ2-5; TCRdb proposes TRBD1, but this gene call is untestable without DNA. Germline V gene sequence: CDR1 SGHVS, CDR2 FQNEAQ. The CDR3 runs to 14 residues. CDR3 loop: CASSLMGLQETQYF.